These 30 T cell receptor beta chains came from one sample sequenced in a study of blood T cell repertoires in COVID-19. Profiling relied on immunoSEQ multiplex PCR, and the TCRdb table lists in-frame clones only, not all of them. The table records roughly 150,000 clones, about 86% of them present only once. The sequenced material came from PBMCs or T cells enriched from blood (not recorded which). These receptors were collected from a man aged 50 to 60 who had recovered from COVID-19.

The chain joins TRBV4-2 to TRBJ1-1; no definite D call. Germline V lookup: CDR1 LGHNA, CDR2 YNFKEQ. The V gene lost 0 bases and the J gene lost 10 bases, with 6 bases spanning the gap. There are 11 residues in the CDR3. Here the CDR3 reads CASSQDLRAFF. CDR3 nucleotides: TGTGCCAGCAGCCAAGATTTGAGAGCTTTCTTT.

The chain employs TRBV29-1 and TRBJ2-5; D possibly corresponds to TRBD2 (5 bases). The V and J ends lost 0 bases and 7 bases respectively, with 24 bases between them. The V gene's germline CDR1 is SQVTM and CDR2 ANQGSEA. The CDR3 consists of 17 residues. In DNA form, the CDR3 reads TGCAGCGTTGAAGATCCCCAGGTCGCGGGTTCGTCGAGGACCCAGTACTTC. It specifies CSVEDPQVAGSSRTQYF.

Details on this clone: Other DNA sequences in the same sample also yield this CDR3. The rearrangement uses TRBV5-1 and TRBJ2-3; TRBD2 aligns across 12 bases. The CDR3 consists of 15 residues. The V and J ends lost 4 bases and 3 bases, in that order; junction bases with no gene match: 3. Per the germline V gene, CDR1 is SGHRS and CDR2 is YFSETQ. This CDR3 reads CASSLGLAGTDTQYF. The CDR3 DNA reads TGCGCCAGCAGCCTTGGACTAGCGGGGACAGATACGCAGTATTTT.

J is TRBJ2-7 and V is TRBV11-3, with TRBD1 matching 11 bases. CDR3 length: 14 residues. Trimming cost V 5 bases and J 6 bases; bases outside gene matches: 6. Germline lookup yields CDR1 SGHNT and CDR2 YENEEA. The CDR3 nucleotides read TGTGCCAGCAGCACCCCGGGACAGGGGGTCGAGCAGTACTTC. It translates to CASSTPGQGVEQYF.

This clone was detected only a few times. The rearrangement links TRBV5-5 to TRBJ2-7, with 7 positions matching TRBD1. This CDR3 is built from 14 residues. Germline lookup yields CDR1 SGHKS and CDR2 YYEKEE (reference sequence). V trimming: 2 bases; J trimming: 6 bases; junction bases outside the gene matches: 8. The chain's CDR3 is CASSLYRGESEQYF. The CDR3 DNA reads TGTGCCAGCAGCTTATACAGGGGAGAGAGCGAGCAGTACTTC.

The chain recombines TRBV19 with TRBJ1-2, with D possibly being TRBD1 (5 bases). The CDR3 consists of 13 residues. Deletions cut 3 bases from V and 2 bases from J, with 7 bases between. Germline assignment: CDR1 LNHDA and CDR2 SQIVND (reference sequence). CDR3 amino acids: CASSIPGNYGYTF. DNA for the CDR3: TGTGCCAGTAGTATTCCAGGGAACTATGGCTACACCTTC.

CDR3 in DNA: TGTGCCAGTAGTACTATATTGACAGGGGGCAATGAGCAGTTCTTC. This encodes CASSTILTGGNEQFF. This chain connects TRBV19 to TRBJ2-1; 9 nucleotides agree with TRBD1. The V segment lost 4 bases and the J segment 6 bases; nucleotides outside the gene matches: 7. The CDR3 has 15 amino acids. From germline, CDR1 is LNHDA and CDR2 SQIVND (reference sequence).

The rearrangement joins TRBV2 to TRBJ1-4, with TRBD1 identical over 8 bases. Germline assignment: CDR1 SNHLY and CDR2 FYNNEI. J gave up 7 bases and V 6 bases, and 4 bases lay outside the gene matches. The CDR3 loop spans 13 amino acids. The CDR3 is CASRVDRAEKLFF. CDR3 bases: TGTGCCAGCAGGGTGGACAGGGCTGAAAAACTGTTTTTT.

The CDR3 DNA follows: TGTGCCAGCACGACCTCGGGACTTCAGACCCAGTACTTC. Translation gives CASTTSGLQTQYF. J is TRBJ2-5 and V is TRBV12-3 or TRBV12-4, with D perhaps matching TRBD2 (6 bases). The ends were cut back, 7 bases at V and 6 bases at J, with 15 bases in the middle. The CDR3 runs 13 residues.

The chain uses TRBV6-5 and TRBJ2-7; D unclear. V dropped 5 bases and J dropped 5 bases, with 7 bases sitting between them. Germline CDR1 reads MNHEY; CDR2 reads SVGAGI. The CDR3 has 11 residues. Here the CDR3 reads CASSLRNEQYF. In DNA form, the CDR3 reads TGTGCCAGCAGTCTCCGTAACGAGCAGTACTTC.

V gene TRBV4-2 combines with J gene TRBJ1-3, with TRBD1 matching 8 bases. V lost 0 bases to trimming and J lost 7 bases; unmatched junction nucleotides: 2. Germline V gene sequence: CDR1 LGHNA, CDR2 YNFKEQ. The CDR3 has 14 amino acids. The CDR3 here is CASSQERTGNTIYF. CDR3 coding DNA: TGTGCCAGCAGCCAAGAACGGACAGGGAACACCATATATTTT.

CDR3 region: CASSARRDTEAFF. Here the CDR3 DNA reads TGTGCCAGCAGCGCCCGCAGGGACACTGAAGCTTTCTTT. V and J are TRBV9 and TRBJ1-1; D is perhaps TRBD1 (5 bases). V was trimmed by 3 bases and J by 3 bases, leaving 9 bases between them. Germline CDR1 reads SGDLS; CDR2 reads YYNGEE. The CDR3 is made up of 13 amino acids.

V is TRBV10-3 and J is TRBJ1-2; D not resolved. V was cut by 5 bases and J by 1 base, with 11 bases left in between. This CDR3 comprises 14 residues. CDR1 and CDR2 from the germline V gene are ENHRY and SYGVKD. DNA of the CDR3: TGTGCCATCAGTTACAAAACAGATAACTATGGCTACACCTTC. Amino acids: CAISYKTDNYGYTF.

V usage is TRBV27 and J usage is TRBJ1-2; weak D call: TRBD1 (5 bases). The germline CDR1 and CDR2 sequences are MNHEY and SMNVEV (reference sequence). This CDR3 contains 14 residues. Trimming stripped 6 bases from V and 2 bases from J, with 13 bases between. For the CDR3, the DNA is TGTGCCAGCAGACGTGACAGTAGGAACTATGGCTACACCTTC. It encodes CASRRDSRNYGYTF.

This rearrangement joins TRBV6-5 to TRBJ2-7, with D tentatively TRBD2 (7 bases). The CDR3 length is 13 residues. The germline V gene has CDR1 MNHEY and CDR2 SVGAGI. V lost 11 bases to trimming and J lost 6 bases, with 20 bases between them. Written as DNA, the CDR3 is TGTGCCTTCCTCGAGGGGGGGCGCGGCGAGCAGTACTTC. Encoded protein: CAFLEGGRGEQYF.

The V call is TRBV4-1, the J call TRBJ2-3, with TRBD2 identical over 11 bases. CDR1 is MGHRA and CDR2 is YSYEKL in the germline V gene. V lost 1 base, J lost 6 bases, and 6 bases stayed unmatched. This CDR3 contains 16 residues. CDR3 nucleotides: TGCGCCAGCAGCCAAGGGCTAGCGGGGGGCAGGGATACGCAGTATTTT. Translating gives CASSQGLAGGRDTQYF.

The genes are TRBV13 and TRBJ2-2; 8 bases are shared with TRBD2. CDR1 and CDR2 (germline): PRHDT, FYEKMQ (reference sequence). This CDR3 is built from 15 residues. The junction had 9 bases not matched to a gene; V was cut back by 5 bases and J by 7 bases. In DNA, the CDR3 is TGTGCCAGCAGCACCCGAGCGCGGGGGGACGGGGAGCTGTTTTTT. Translated: CASSTRARGDGELFF.

This rearrangement joins TRBV21-1 to TRBJ1-6; the table names TRBD1, a call not compared with the DNA. TRBV21-1 is marked as a pseudogene. The CDR3 extends over 17 amino acids. CDR3 coding DNA: TGTGCCAGCAGCTCCCGGGACAGGGAGGTCTATAATTCACCCCTCCACTTT. Its translation is CASSSRDREVYNSPLHF.

V gene TRBV6-5 combines with J gene TRBJ2-7; 7 nucleotides line up with TRBD1. The germline gives CDR1 MNHEY, CDR2 SVGAGI. The CDR3 extends over 16 amino acids. The V segment lost 2 bases and the J segment 4 bases; nucleotides outside the gene matches: 11. The CDR3 here is CASSYSRTGARYEQYF. The CDR3 nucleotides are TGTGCCAGCAGTTACAGTAGAACAGGGGCCCGATACGAGCAGTACTTC.

This sequence joins TRBV11-3 and TRBJ2-1, with D hard to call. V gave up 4 bases and J gave up 7 bases, with 11 bases separating them. The length of the CDR3 is 13 residues. Germline-derived CDR1 and CDR2 are SGHNT and YENEEA. Here the CDR3 reads CASSSSVSNEQFF. The CDR3 DNA sequence: TGTGCCAGCAGCTCATCAGTTTCGAATGAGCAGTTCTTC.

CDR3 sequence reads: CSAREAYGYTF. The CDR3 DNA sequence: TGCAGTGCTAGAGAGGCCTATGGCTACACCTTC. V is TRBV20-1 and J is TRBJ1-2; no clear D gene. The germline gives CDR1 DFQATT, CDR2 SNEGSKA (reference sequence). The length of the CDR3 is 11 residues. Trimming removed 0 bases at V and 4 bases at J, with 3 bases between.

The chain couples TRBV7-2 to TRBJ2-5, with 9 bases fitting TRBD2. The CDR3 sequence is 15 residues long. The ends lost 3 bases at V and 5 bases at J; junction bases unmatched: 7. The germline gives CDR1 SGHTA, CDR2 FQGNSA. The CDR3 sequence is CASSFGAGGQETQYF. The CDR3 bases are TGTGCCAGCAGCTTTGGGGCGGGGGGGCAGGAGACCCAGTACTTC.

The table lists this clone with a few counts. The chain joins TRBV19 to TRBJ2-2; D perhaps matches TRBD2 (5 bases). Germline V gene sequence: CDR1 LNHDA, CDR2 SQIVND (reference sequence). V was shortened by 3 bases and J by 6 bases, with 14 bases between the two germline ends. The CDR3 is 15 amino acids. Here the CDR3 reads CASSILSGGAGELFF. The DNA for the CDR3 is TGTGCCAGTAGTATTCTAAGCGGTGGGGCCGGGGAGCTGTTTTTT.

This clone was counted a few times. This chain uses TRBV15 with TRBJ2-7, with 15 bases matching TRBD2. The CDR3 loop spans 18 amino acids. Germline V gene data show CDR1 as LNHNV and CDR2 as YYDKDF (reference sequence). V gave up 3 bases and J gave up 0 bases; unmatched junction bases: 6. The CDR3 sequence is CATSSPGTSGGLSYEQYF. CDR3 nucleotide sequence: TGTGCCACCAGCAGCCCCGGGACTAGCGGGGGGCTCTCCTACGAGCAGTACTTC.

CDR3 protein: CASSMKGRDSPLHF. CDR3 DNA sequence: TGTGCCAGTAGTATGAAAGGCAGGGATTCACCCCTCCACTTT. This chain uses TRBV19 with TRBJ1-6; TRBD1 might be the D (5 bases). The CDR3 length is 14 residues. V was trimmed by 3 bases and J by 8 bases, leaving 11 bases between them. Germline V gene sequence: CDR1 LNHDA, CDR2 SQIVND (reference sequence).

The V and J genes are TRBV7-9 and TRBJ1-5; the D is unclear. Trimming stripped 7 bases from V and 2 bases from J, with 12 bases between. Germline CDR1 SEHNR, CDR2 FQNEAQ (reference sequence). The CDR3 covers 14 residues. CDR3 region: CASTEEGGNQPQHF. The DNA of the CDR3 is TGTGCCAGCACCGAGGAGGGAGGCAATCAGCCCCAGCATTTT.

The rearrangement joins TRBV6-5 to TRBJ1-6; possible D gene TRBD1, 6 bases. V shed 6 bases and J shed 2 bases, with 8 bases lying between them. Germline values: CDR1 MNHEY, CDR2 SVGAGI. CDR3 size: 14 residues. The CDR3 is CASSRTAYNSPLHF. CDR3 nucleotide sequence: TGTGCCAGCAGCCGGACAGCCTATAATTCACCCCTCCACTTT.

This clone was picked up one time. This chain connects TRBV5-6 to TRBJ1-2; D is unclear. The germline CDR1 and CDR2 sequences are SGHDT and YYEEEE. CDR3 length: 13 amino acids. Trimming pared 1 base from V and 3 bases from J, leaving 7 bases between. For the CDR3, the DNA is TGTGCCAGCAGCTTGTTCAGTTACTATGGCTACACCTTC. It yields the protein CASSLFSYYGYTF.

This clone was seen a few times. V gene TRBV5-1 combines with J gene TRBJ2-5, with TRBD2 matching 14 bases. J lost 5 bases, V lost 2 bases, and 2 bases had no gene match. The CDR3 loop spans 15 amino acids. CDR1 and CDR2 (germline): SGHRS, YFSETQ. The CDR3 sequence is CASSLGTSGGETQYF. The CDR3 bases are TGCGCCAGCAGCTTAGGGACTAGCGGGGGTGAGACCCAGTACTTC.

This chain links TRBV4-3 with TRBJ1-2; 9 nucleotides line up with TRBD1. The CDR3 covers 16 residues. V dropped 0 bases and J dropped 5; count of bases not matched to a gene: 7. The germline gives CDR1 LGHNA, CDR2 YSLEER. Written as DNA, the CDR3 is TGCGCCAGCAGCCAAGATCTATATGGGACAGGGTATGGCTACACCTTC. Residues: CASSQDLYGTGYGYTF.